The table lists the clone carrying this T cell receptor beta chain with a few counts. The antigen is undetermined. This record comes from a study of T-cell memory formation after mild COVID-19. Study-level results: The finding that pre-infection memory included some responding clones suggested that cross-reactive memory joined. Nothing showed for sure that second-wave clones peaking on day 37 were SARS-CoV-2 specific. Of the contracting clones, CD4+ ones lay mainly in CM and EM, and CD8+ ones in EMRA.

TCRdb passed the 5' RACE reads through MiXCR, listing each CDR3 protein once. The sample holds around 130,000 distinct CDR3 sequences, around 14% seen once. The CDR3 extends over 15 amino acids. Trimming shortened V by 4 bases and J by 6 bases, and 15 bases separated the two germline ends. The germline gives CDR1 SNHLY, CDR2 FYNNEI. The clonotype originates from an adult woman who had mild COVID-19 (a few samples of this study predate the infection). Cell type and time point are not known. Material: PBMCs or a T cell subset sorted from them (not recorded which). The chain couples TRBV2 to TRBJ2-2; the D gene is possibly TRBD2 (7 bases). CDR3 in DNA: TGTGCCAGCAGTGTGAGGGGGGGAGCCGCCGGGGAGCTGTTTTTT. This translates into CASSVRGGAAGELFF.